This TCR beta chain was obtained from a study of STAT5B mutations in CD4+ large granular lymphocyte leukemia. Whole-study results and caveats: No patients shared main leukemic clonotypes, though roughly 27% appeared at low frequency elsewhere. 8/27 top patient clones versus 2/35 control clones were TRBV06-family.

Note on this clone: The target antigen is unknown.

Healthy controls were blood donor buffy coats. Per germline, CDR1 SGHRS and CDR2 YFSETQ. The CDR3 is 14 amino acids. Trimming cost V 0 bases and J 5 bases, with 9 bases left between them. Assay: immunoSEQ multiplex PCR; the TCRdb copy retains only in-frame clones and omits some. Of some 51,000 clones in the sample, around 82% were seen once. The chain links TRBV5-1 to TRBJ2-1; D is uncertain. The receptor comes from a human donor in good health. The specimen sequenced was CD4+ T cells from blood buffy coats. In DNA form, the CDR3 reads TGCGCCAGCAGCTTGGACGCGGATAACAATGAGCAGTTCTTC. It yields the protein CASSLDADNNEQFF.